The rows below give T cell receptor beta chains drawn from one sample of a study of CXCR3-negative and CXCR3-positive naive CD8 T cells. TCRdb re-called the 5' RACE reads and gives one entry per CDR3 protein, without DNA. The sample totals fewer than 65,000 distinct CDR3 sequences. Sequenced sample: naive CXCR3+ CD8+ T cells from blood. These receptors all come from a human donor in good health. Some clones in this sample may be carry-over from other donors' samples. The CDR3 runs from the conserved cysteine through the conserved F or W. Size tells how often a clone was seen (once, few, many) or the class of an expanded clone, and some rows leave it out.

>TRBV21-1|-|TRBJ1-6
CASSKVFPTALIPNSPLHF
>TRBV19|-|TRBJ2-1
CASSTLLTGVAGYNEQFF
>TRBV29-1|-|TRBJ2-1
CSVVPLGSHNEQFF
>TRBV29-1|medium-sized|TRBJ2-5
CSVEDRGETQYF
>TRBV29-1|-|TRBJ2-7
CSVRGGESSYEQYF
>TRBV6-5|-|TRBJ2-3
CASSPRSLAGGPGDTQYF
>TRBV7-9|-|TRBJ2-1
CASSPSVGRSYNEQFF
>TRBV28|-|TRBJ2-7
CASSSGREQYF
>TRBV7-9|-|TRBJ2-7
CASSTGRQGSYEQYF
>TRBV29-1|-|TRBJ2-7
CSVGDRAYEQYF
>TRBV20-1|-|TRBJ1-4
CSALGGAGEKLFF
>TRBV10-3|-|TRBJ2-5
CAISESEGETQYF
>TRBV7-2|-|TRBJ2-1
CASSLGVGNEQFF
>TRBV5-1|-|TRBJ1-1
CASRPETNTEAFF
>TRBV20-1|-|TRBJ2-7
CSARVAGRDYEQYF
>TRBV21-1|-|TRBJ1-1
CASSGQEDEAFF
>TRBV27|-|TRBJ2-3
CASSPFGRTDTQYF
>TRBV2|-|TRBJ1-1
CASSDIMPNTEAFF
>TRBV27|-|TRBJ2-1
CASSLSGGGPSYNEQFF
>TRBV20-1|-|TRBJ2-3
CSARVSGGSTDTQYF
>TRBV14|-|TRBJ1-2
CASSPWTGYGYTF
>TRBV7-9|-|TRBJ2-5
CASSRLTGHLQETQYF
>TRBV15|-|TRBJ2-5
CATSRDGTNSETQYF